Included here is one TCR beta chain sequence, with context. Its antigen is currently unknown. With 60 Vbeta and 13 Jbeta primers, the PCR was carried out. The table came from immunoSEQ multiplex PCR; TCRdb's copy has only in-frame clones and leaves some out. The sample consists of around 70,000 clones, approximately 60% of them appearing once. This sample stems from a study of cytomegalovirus exposure and HLA in healthy donors. Everyone who donated was a healthy bone marrow donor. Overall study findings and caveats: Rare sequences made up most TCRs, while some public TCRs were found in many donors. With DRB1 most and HLA-C fewest, TCR association rates differed between HLA loci in a later analysis.

The V gene's germline CDR1 is MRHNA and CDR2 SNTAGT. The CDR3 is 14 residues long. Trimming took 5 bases from V and 4 from J; bases not matched to a gene: 3. The rearrangement joins TRBV6-4 to TRBJ1-2; 11 bases are a match to TRBD1. The TCR was taken from a man under 40 in good health and CMV-seronegative. What was sequenced was PBMCs. The CDR3 DNA is TGTGCCAGCAGTACTGGGACAGGGGGCTATGGCTACACCTTC. It translates to CASSTGTGGYGYTF.